Below are 16 T cell receptor beta chains sequenced from a single sample in a study of T-cell reconstitution after alpha-beta-depleted transplantation in children. Researchers prepared the TCRbeta library using unique molecular identifiers, the study reports. TCRdb called the PCR reads again in MiXCR, with one record for every CDR3 protein. The sample has over 450,000 distinct CDR3 sequences, roughly 10% seen once. Here the sequenced sample was PBMCs, taken before TCRalphabeta/CD19-depleted stem cell transplant. The receptors come from a child aged 2 to 10 with inherited bone marrow failure, due to receive a stem cell transplant.

This clonotype has at least ten counts. V gene TRBV4-2 combines with J gene TRBJ2-3; 9 positions match TRBD2. V lost 4 bases and J lost 0; bases outside the gene matches: 2. Germline assignment: CDR1 LGHNA and CDR2 YNFKEQ. This CDR3 contains 15 residues. This CDR3 is CASSPLAGSTDTQYF. CDR3 nucleotide sequence: TGTGCCAGCAGCCCCCTAGCGGGGAGCACAGATACGCAGTATTTT.

This chain uses TRBV20-1 with TRBJ2-3, with a weak D call TRBD2 (5 bases). V was clipped by 0 bases and J by 3 bases, with 10 bases between them. CDR3 length: 14 residues. Per germline, CDR1 DFQATT and CDR2 SNEGSKA (reference sequence). The chain's CDR3 is CSARDSRGTDTQYF. CDR3 DNA sequence: TGCAGTGCTAGAGATTCGCGAGGGACAGATACGCAGTATTTT.

This clonotype was recorded at least ten times. This rearrangement joins TRBV5-5 to TRBJ2-1, with 10 bases matching TRBD2. V trimming: 4 bases; J trimming: 2 bases; junction bases outside the gene matches: 6. The CDR3 consists of 16 residues. CDR1 and CDR2 from the germline V gene are SGHKS and YYEKEE (reference sequence). The DNA for the CDR3 is TGTGCCAGCAGCCCAGGACTAGCGGAACCCTACAATGAGCAGTTCTTC. Translated: CASSPGLAEPYNEQFF.

This clonotype was seen repeatedly, ten times or more. This chain connects TRBV28 to TRBJ2-7, with 7 bases lining up with TRBD2. The CDR3 has 15 residues. From germline, CDR1 is MDHEN and CDR2 SYDVKM. Trimming removed 3 bases from V and 5 bases from J; junction bases left unmatched: 10. The CDR3 DNA reads as TGTGCCAGCAGTTTCCCCGGGACTACGTCCGACGAGCAGTACTTC. As protein: CASSFPGTTSDEQYF.

This clonotype was seen more than once but under ten times. This chain uses TRBV12-3 or TRBV12-4 with TRBJ2-7; 9 bases agree with TRBD2. The CDR3 contains 15 residues. V shed 8 bases, J shed 7 bases, and the junction held 15 bases outside the gene matches. Here the CDR3 reads CASGPPGTSTREQYF. Here the CDR3 DNA reads TGTGCCAGCGGCCCCCCGGGGACTAGCACAAGGGAGCAGTACTTC.

This clonotype was seen repeatedly, ten times or more. CDR3 in amino acids: CSASPWGRGEQFF. In DNA, the CDR3 is TGCAGTGCTAGCCCCTGGGGGAGAGGCGAGCAGTTCTTC. This chain uses TRBV20-1 with TRBJ2-1; D assignment may be TRBD1 or TRBD2 (5 bases each). With 3 bases removed from V and 10 bases from J, the gap between germline ends came to 16 bases. The CDR3 is 13 amino acids. Germline CDR1 is DFQATT and CDR2 is SNEGSKA (reference sequence).

There are a few counts of this clonotype. V gene TRBV12-3 or TRBV12-4 combines with J gene TRBJ2-1; TRBD2 agrees at 10 bases. The V segment lost 7 bases and the J segment 6 bases; nucleotides outside the gene matches: 18. There are 18 residues in the CDR3. CDR3 sequence: CASTDRVRAGGPGNEQFF. As DNA, the CDR3 is TGTGCCAGCACCGACAGGGTCAGAGCGGGAGGGCCAGGCAATGAGCAGTTCTTC.

There are a few counts of this clonotype. The chain is built from TRBV10-2 and TRBJ2-2, with D possibly called TRBD1 or TRBD2 (5 bases each). V shed 11 bases and J shed 0 bases, with 16 bases lying between them. Germline-derived CDR1 and CDR2 are WSHSY and SAAADI. The CDR3 extends over 15 amino acids. CDR3 nucleotides: TGCGCCGGAAACTCCGGGACCACGAACACCGGGGAGCTGTTTTTT. Translated: CAGNSGTTNTGELFF.

This clonotype has only a few counts. The gene calls are TRBV6-1 and TRBJ2-5; TRBD1 agrees at 11 bases. Germline CDR1 MNHNS, CDR2 SASEGT. The V gene end was trimmed by 5 bases and the J gene end by 6 bases; junction bases not matched to a gene: 8. The CDR3 spans 15 residues. This chain's CDR3 is CASSRPGQGEQTQYF. The CDR3 nucleotides read TGTGCCAGCAGTCGTCCGGGACAGGGGGAGCAGACCCAGTACTTC.

This clonotype was picked up many times. This chain uses TRBV20-1 with TRBJ2-1; 7 bases align to TRBD2. Germline V gene sequence: CDR1 DFQATT, CDR2 SNEGSKA (reference sequence). The CDR3 covers 15 residues. The ends lost 6 bases at V and 6 bases at J; junction bases unmatched: 14. The CDR3 is CSAHPLAGVGNEQFF. The CDR3 DNA follows: TGCAGTGCCCACCCCTTGGCGGGAGTAGGCAATGAGCAGTTCTTC.

There are many counts of this clonotype. This rearrangement joins TRBV20-1 to TRBJ2-5; possibly TRBD2 for D (5 bases). The CDR3 has 12 residues. Germline CDR1 reads DFQATT; CDR2 reads SNEGSKA (reference sequence). Between the trimmed V and J ends, which lost 6 bases and 3 bases, there was a span of 11 bases. Here the CDR3 DNA reads TGCAGTGCCCTAGAGGAGGAAGAGACCCAGTACTTC. Protein sequence: CSALEEEETQYF.

This clonotype showed up many times. The rearrangement links TRBV29-1 to TRBJ2-1; a weak D match, TRBD2 (5 bases). V was clipped by 0 bases and J by 12 bases, with 12 bases between them. The CDR3 consists of 12 residues. Germline V lookup: CDR1 SQVTM, CDR2 ANQGSEA. The CDR3 loop reads CSVEDWTLGQFF. The CDR3 region has the DNA TGCAGCGTTGAAGATTGGACTCTCGGGCAGTTCTTC.

This clonotype was seen many times. As DNA, the CDR3 is TGCAGTGCTAGCTCGGGGGAGGGGTACAATGAGCAGTTCTTC. Translated: CSASSGEGYNEQFF. The chain uses TRBV20-1 and TRBJ2-1; 7 positions match TRBD2. CDR1 is DFQATT and CDR2 is SNEGSKA in the germline V gene (reference sequence). With 3 bases clipped from V and 4 bases from J, the junction kept 6 bases outside the gene matches. The CDR3 totals 14 residues.

The chain carries TRBV20-1 and TRBJ1-2; 9 positions agree with TRBD1. The V gene's germline CDR1 is DFQATT and CDR2 SNEGSKA (reference sequence). V gave up 6 bases and J gave up 3 bases; unmatched junction bases: 11. There are 15 residues in the CDR3. The CDR3 DNA is TGCAGTGCCAGTAACAGGGGGCGCATACACTATGGCTACACCTTC. It yields the protein CSASNRGRIHYGYTF.

CDR3 loop: CASSTSGGSTDTQYF. As DNA, the CDR3 is TGTGCCAGCAGTACCAGTGGGGGGAGCACAGATACGCAGTATTTT. This chain joins TRBV2 and TRBJ2-3, with a possible D match to TRBD2 (6 bases). Per germline, CDR1 SNHLY and CDR2 FYNNEI. Trimming left V 5 bases short and J 0 bases short, with 12 bases between. This CDR3 contains 15 residues.

This clonotype was detected ten times or more. The gene calls are TRBV20-1 and TRBJ1-5; possible D gene TRBD1, 6 bases. The CDR3 is 16 amino acids. V was clipped by 3 bases and J by 6 bases, with 21 bases between them. In germline, CDR1 is DFQATT, CDR2 SNEGSKA (reference sequence). The DNA of the CDR3 is TGCAGTGCTAGCCAGTGGGACATCGGGGGCGGTCAGCCCCAGCATTTT. Its protein product is CSASQWDIGGGQPQHF.